This T cell receptor (beta chain) derives from a study of cytomegalovirus exposure and HLA in healthy donors. Findings of the study overall: Most TCR sequences were rare, but some public TCRs occurred in many donors. Investigators reported about 160 TCR beta chains as tied to cytomegalovirus.

Generated by immunoSEQ multiplex PCR, the TCRdb table keeps only in-frame clones and is missing some. The sample carries about 250,000 clones, about 90% recorded once. On this clone itself: The antigen is undetermined.

CDR3 length: 15 residues. Germline-derived CDR1 and CDR2 are SGHRS and YFSETQ. The V gene lost 0 bases and the J gene lost 0 bases, with 7 bases spanning the gap. The specimen sequenced was PBMCs. This chain links TRBV5-1 with TRBJ1-5; no clear D gene. This receptor was identified in a man aged 18 to 30 in good health and CMV-seropositive. The CDR3 sequence is CASSLDGHSNQPQHF. DNA of the CDR3: TGCGCCAGCAGCTTGGACGGTCATAGCAATCAGCCCCAGCATTTT.